A single sample gave rise to the 16 T cell receptor beta chains below, sequenced in a study of blood T cells in healthy people across ages. A second PCR of roughly 7 to 11 cycles used a sample-barcoded 5' primer and a J-beta primer mix. In TCRdb, the 5' RACE reads were re-called with MiXCR into one record per CDR3 protein. The profile shows 850,000 to 1,300,000 distinct CDR3 sequences, more than 40% of them singletons. The specimen sequenced was blood. All receptors come from a woman aged 55 to 70 in good health.

V gene TRBV15 combines with J gene TRBJ2-7; D possibly corresponds to TRBD1 (7 bases). This CDR3 has 15 residues. V lost 5 bases, J lost 2 bases, and 16 bases lay in between. Germline CDR1 LNHNV, CDR2 YYDKDF (reference sequence). This chain's CDR3 is CATSPGAGGPYEQYF. CDR3 DNA: TGTGCCACCAGCCCGGGGGCAGGGGGGCCCTACGAGCAGTACTTC.

The chain is built from TRBV27 and TRBJ2-2; TRBD1 agrees at 8 bases. The V gene end was trimmed by 4 bases and the J gene end by 6 bases; junction bases not matched to a gene: 1. Germline values: CDR1 MNHEY, CDR2 SMNVEV (reference sequence). The CDR3 has 13 residues. The CDR3 sequence: CASSSRGPGELFF. The CDR3 coding sequence is TGTGCCAGCAGTTCCAGGGGGCCCGGGGAGCTGTTTTTT.

This chain connects TRBV27 to TRBJ1-4, with D tentatively TRBD1 (5 bases). This CDR3 has 14 residues. Trimming took 6 bases from V and 4 from J, leaving 12 bases between them. The germline V gene encodes CDR1 MNHEY and CDR2 SMNVEV (reference sequence). The CDR3 DNA is TGTGCCAGCAGCATGACAGAAAGTAATGAAAAACTGTTTTTT. It translates to CASSMTESNEKLFF.

The gene calls are TRBV28 and TRBJ2-7; D is undetermined. The CDR3 contains 14 residues. Deletions cut 6 bases from V and 6 bases from J, with 18 bases between. Germline V gives CDR1 MDHEN, CDR2 SYDVKM. The CDR3 reads CASSPLSPLSEQYF. Written as DNA, the CDR3 is TGTGCCAGCAGCCCTTTGTCCCCCTTATCCGAGCAGTACTTC.

This clonotype occurred many times. The J gene is TRBJ2-3, the V gene TRBV29-1; 10 bases align to TRBD2. There are 14 residues in the CDR3. Germline loops: CDR1 SQVTM, CDR2 ANQGSEA. The trim removed 6 bases at V and 0 bases at J, leaving 3 bases unmatched. CDR3 protein: CSVQTSGSTDTQYF. CDR3 nucleotide sequence: TGCAGCGTCCAGACTAGCGGGAGCACAGATACGCAGTATTTT.

This clonotype was observed a single time. This CDR3 reads CASSSYPVTENNSPLHF. The CDR3 DNA reads TGTGCCAGCAGTTCCTACCCGGTGACAGAAAATAATTCACCCCTCCACTTT. V usage is TRBV28 and J usage is TRBJ1-6, with D possibly matching TRBD1 (5 bases). The CDR3 has 17 residues. CDR1 is MDHEN, CDR2 SYDVKM, per germline. V was shortened by 4 bases and J by 5 bases, with 18 bases between the two germline ends.

V usage is TRBV2 and J usage is TRBJ1-5; D unclear. Germline V gives CDR1 SNHLY, CDR2 FYNNEI. The V gene lost 5 bases and the J gene lost 6 bases, with 8 bases spanning the gap. The CDR3 is 12 amino acids. CDR3 sequence (DNA): TGTGCCAGCAGTAGGACTAGTCAGCCCCAGCATTTT. Its protein is CASSRTSQPQHF. Full variable domain (outside the CDR3, taken from reference TRBV2 and TRBJ1-5): EPEVTQTPSHQVTQMGQEVILRCVPISNHLYFYWYRQILGQKVEFLVSFYNNEISEKSEIFDDQFSVERPDGSNFTLKIRSTKLEDSAMYFCASSRTSQPQHFGDGTRLSIL.

The V call is TRBV27, the J call TRBJ2-5; D remains unclear. Looked up from germline, CDR1 is MNHEY and CDR2 is SMNVEV (reference sequence). V was pared by 6 bases and J by 1 base, with 9 bases between. This CDR3 is built from 13 residues. Written as DNA, the CDR3 is TGTGCCAGCAGACTGGCGGCCCAAGAGACCCAGTACTTC. This translates into CASRLAAQETQYF.

This clonotype was seen a handful of times. CDR3: CSARERTSGIYEQYF. CDR3 nucleotides: TGCAGTGCTAGAGAGCGGACTAGCGGGATCTACGAGCAGTACTTC. V is TRBV20-1 and J is TRBJ2-7, with TRBD2 matching 12 bases. Per the germline V gene, CDR1 is DFQATT and CDR2 is SNEGSKA (reference sequence). This CDR3 is 15 amino acids long. V lost 0 bases, J lost 3 bases, and 3 bases stayed unmatched.

The chain employs TRBV21-1 and TRBJ1-2. TRBV21-1 is a pseudogene segment. The CDR3 has 14 amino acids. The CDR3 nucleotides read TGTGCCAGCAGTCCCCTCCGTGGGCGGGATGGCTACACCTTC. Its protein is CASSPLRGRDGYTF.

This chain joins TRBV20-1 and TRBJ2-2; D is unclear. The ends were cut back, 0 bases at V and 4 bases at J, with 12 bases in the middle. The length of the CDR3 is 15 residues. Per the germline V gene, CDR1 is DFQATT and CDR2 is SNEGSKA (reference sequence). This CDR3 is CSARERQASTGELFF. In DNA form, the CDR3 reads TGCAGTGCTAGAGAGCGGCAGGCGAGCACCGGGGAGCTGTTTTTT.

The chain links TRBV21-1 to TRBJ2-4; the D call TRBD2 from the table was never checked on the DNA. TRBV21-1 represents a pseudogene. There are 20 residues in the CDR3. The CDR3 region is CASSKFAEVAEPLAKNIQYF. CDR3 bases: TGTGCCAGCAGCAAATTCGCTGAGGTAGCGGAACCCTTAGCCAAAAACATTCAGTACTTC.

The rearrangement links TRBV21-1 to TRBJ2-7. TRBV21-1 is labeled a pseudogene. This CDR3 comprises 13 residues. CDR3 loop: CASSTGDRYEQYF. The CDR3 coding sequence is TGTGCCAGCAGCACAGGGGATCGGTATGAGCAGTACTTC.

The V call is TRBV20-1, the J call TRBJ1-6, with D perhaps TRBD1 (5 bases). CDR1 is DFQATT, CDR2 SNEGSKA, per germline (reference sequence). This CDR3 comprises 14 residues. Deletions cut 6 bases from V and 8 bases from J, with 17 bases between. The CDR3 is CSAASGAEYSPLHF. The CDR3 nucleotides read TGCAGTGCGGCAAGTGGGGCCGAATATTCACCCCTCCACTTT.

This clonotype has a count of ten or more. The CDR3 nucleotides read TGTGCCAGCAGTTTGAGGGGAAGGACTGAAGCTTTCTTT. This encodes CASSLRGRTEAFF. The chain uses TRBV12-3 or TRBV12-4 and TRBJ1-1; D possibly corresponds to TRBD1 (5 bases). This CDR3 contains 13 residues. The V gene lost 3 bases and the J gene lost 5 bases, with 10 bases spanning the gap.

This chain connects TRBV27 to TRBJ2-2; D not resolved. The V end lost 5 bases, the J end lost 5 bases, and 9 bases lay between the germline ends. The CDR3 runs 13 residues. CDR1 MNHEY and CDR2 SMNVEV come from the germline V gene (reference sequence). In nucleotides, the CDR3 is TGTGCCAGCAGTGCAGATCCTACCGGGGAGCTGTTTTTT. Protein: CASSADPTGELFF.